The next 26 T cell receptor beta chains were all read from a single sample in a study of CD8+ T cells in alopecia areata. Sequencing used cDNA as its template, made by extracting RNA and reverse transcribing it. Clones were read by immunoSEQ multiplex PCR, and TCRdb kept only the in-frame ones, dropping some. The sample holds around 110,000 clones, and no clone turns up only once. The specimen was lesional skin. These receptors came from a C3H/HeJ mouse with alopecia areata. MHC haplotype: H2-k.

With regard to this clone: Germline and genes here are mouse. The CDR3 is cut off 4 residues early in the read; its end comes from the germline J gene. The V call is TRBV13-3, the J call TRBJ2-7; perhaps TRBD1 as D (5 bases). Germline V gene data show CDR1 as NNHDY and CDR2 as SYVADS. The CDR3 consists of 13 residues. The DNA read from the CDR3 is TGTGCCAGCAGTGATAAGGGGAGGTAT. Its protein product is CASSDKGRY. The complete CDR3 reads CASSDKGRYEQYF.

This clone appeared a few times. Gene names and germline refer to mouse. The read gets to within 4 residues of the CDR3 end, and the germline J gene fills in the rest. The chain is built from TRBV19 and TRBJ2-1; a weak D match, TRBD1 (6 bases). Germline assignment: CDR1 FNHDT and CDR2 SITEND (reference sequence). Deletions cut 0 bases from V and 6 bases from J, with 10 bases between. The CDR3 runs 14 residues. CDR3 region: CASSIVTGPAEQFF. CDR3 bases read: TGTGCCAGCAGTATAGTCACAGGGCCTGCT.

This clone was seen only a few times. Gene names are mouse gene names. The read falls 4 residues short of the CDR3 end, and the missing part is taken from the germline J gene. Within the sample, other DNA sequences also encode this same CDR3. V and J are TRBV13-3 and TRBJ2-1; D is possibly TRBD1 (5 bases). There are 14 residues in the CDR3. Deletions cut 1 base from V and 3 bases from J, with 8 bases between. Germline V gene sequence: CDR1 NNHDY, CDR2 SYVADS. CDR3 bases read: TGTGCCAGCAGTGATCAGCAGGGCTATGCT. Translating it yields CASSDQQGYA. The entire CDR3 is CASSDQQGYAEQFF.

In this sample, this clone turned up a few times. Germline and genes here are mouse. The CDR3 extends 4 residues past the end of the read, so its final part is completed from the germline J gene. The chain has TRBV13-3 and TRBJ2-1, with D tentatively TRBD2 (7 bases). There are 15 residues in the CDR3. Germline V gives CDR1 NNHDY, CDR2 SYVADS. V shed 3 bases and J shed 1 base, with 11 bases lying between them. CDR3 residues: CASSVWGRNYAEQFF. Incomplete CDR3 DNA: TGTGCCAGCAGTGTCTGGGGGCGAAACTATGCT.

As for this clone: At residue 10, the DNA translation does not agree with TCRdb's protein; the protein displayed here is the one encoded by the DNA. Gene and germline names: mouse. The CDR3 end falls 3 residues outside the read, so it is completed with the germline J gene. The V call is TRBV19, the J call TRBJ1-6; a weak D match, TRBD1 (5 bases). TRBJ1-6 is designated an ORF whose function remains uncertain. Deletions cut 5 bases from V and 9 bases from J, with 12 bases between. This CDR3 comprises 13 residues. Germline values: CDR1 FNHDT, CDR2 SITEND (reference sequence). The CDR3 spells CASSLGTPSPLYF. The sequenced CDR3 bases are TGTGCCAGCAGCCTCGGGACTCCTTCGCCC.

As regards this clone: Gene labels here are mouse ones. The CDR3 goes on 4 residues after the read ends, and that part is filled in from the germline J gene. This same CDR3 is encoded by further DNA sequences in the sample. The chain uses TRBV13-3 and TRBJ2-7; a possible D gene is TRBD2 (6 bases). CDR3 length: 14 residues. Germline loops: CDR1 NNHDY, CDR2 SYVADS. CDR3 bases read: TGTGCCAGCAGTGATGCAACTGGGAGATAT. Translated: CASSDATGRY. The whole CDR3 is CASSDATGRYEQYF.

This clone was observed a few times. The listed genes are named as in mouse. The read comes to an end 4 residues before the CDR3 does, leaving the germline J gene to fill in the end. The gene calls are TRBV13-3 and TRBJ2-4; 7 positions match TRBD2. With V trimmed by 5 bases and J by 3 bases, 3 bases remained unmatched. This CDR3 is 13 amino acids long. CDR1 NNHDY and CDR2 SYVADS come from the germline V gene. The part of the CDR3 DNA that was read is TGTGCCAGCAGGACTGGGAGACAAAAC. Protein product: CASRTGRQN. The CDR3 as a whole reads CASRTGRQNTLYF. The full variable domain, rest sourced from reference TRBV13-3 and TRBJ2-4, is EAAVTQSPRSKVAVTGGKVTLSCHQTNNHDYMYWYRQDTGHGLRLIHYSYVADSTEKGDIPDGYKASRPSQENFSLILELASLSQTAVYFCASRTGRQNTLYFGAGTRLSVL.

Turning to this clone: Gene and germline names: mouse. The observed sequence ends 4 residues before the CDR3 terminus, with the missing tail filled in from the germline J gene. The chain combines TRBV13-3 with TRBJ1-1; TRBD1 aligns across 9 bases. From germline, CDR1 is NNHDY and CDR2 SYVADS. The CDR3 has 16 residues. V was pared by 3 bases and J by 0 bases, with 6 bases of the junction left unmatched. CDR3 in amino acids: CASSAPGQGANTEVFF. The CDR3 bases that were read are TGTGCCAGCAGTGCCCCGGGACAGGGTGCAAACACA.

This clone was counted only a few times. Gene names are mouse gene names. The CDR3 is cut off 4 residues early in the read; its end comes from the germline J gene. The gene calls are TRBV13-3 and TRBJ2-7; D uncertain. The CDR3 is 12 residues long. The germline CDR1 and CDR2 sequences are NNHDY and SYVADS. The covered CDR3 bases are TGTGCCAGCAGTGAAGGGTTACAT. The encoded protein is CASSEGLH. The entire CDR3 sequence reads CASSEGLHEQYF.

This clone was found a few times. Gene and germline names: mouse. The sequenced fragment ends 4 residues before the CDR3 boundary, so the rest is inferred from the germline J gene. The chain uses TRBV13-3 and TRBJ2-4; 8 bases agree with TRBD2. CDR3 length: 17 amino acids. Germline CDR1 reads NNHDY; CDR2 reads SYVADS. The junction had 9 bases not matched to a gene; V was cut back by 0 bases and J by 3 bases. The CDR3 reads CASSDGGGARGQNTLYF. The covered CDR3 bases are TGTGCCAGCAGTGATGGGGGGGGCGCGAGGGGACAAAAC.

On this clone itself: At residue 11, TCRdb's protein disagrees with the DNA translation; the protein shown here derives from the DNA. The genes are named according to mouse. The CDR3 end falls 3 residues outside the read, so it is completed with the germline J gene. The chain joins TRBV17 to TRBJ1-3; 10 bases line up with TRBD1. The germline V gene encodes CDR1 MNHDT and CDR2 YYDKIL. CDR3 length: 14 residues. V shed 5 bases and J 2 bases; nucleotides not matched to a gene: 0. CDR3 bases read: TGTGCTAGCAGTGACAGGGGGCCTGGAAATACG. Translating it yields CASSDRGPGNT. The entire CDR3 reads CASSDRGPGNTLYF.

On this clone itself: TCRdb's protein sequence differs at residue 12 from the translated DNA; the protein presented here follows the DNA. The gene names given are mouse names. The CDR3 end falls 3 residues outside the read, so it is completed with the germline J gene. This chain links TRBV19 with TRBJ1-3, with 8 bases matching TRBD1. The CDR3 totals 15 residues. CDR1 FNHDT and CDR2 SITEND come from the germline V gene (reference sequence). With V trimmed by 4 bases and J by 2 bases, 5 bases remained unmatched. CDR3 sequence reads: CASSPQQGAGNTLYF. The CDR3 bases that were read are TGTGCCAGCAGTCCCCAACAGGGGGCTGGAAATACG.

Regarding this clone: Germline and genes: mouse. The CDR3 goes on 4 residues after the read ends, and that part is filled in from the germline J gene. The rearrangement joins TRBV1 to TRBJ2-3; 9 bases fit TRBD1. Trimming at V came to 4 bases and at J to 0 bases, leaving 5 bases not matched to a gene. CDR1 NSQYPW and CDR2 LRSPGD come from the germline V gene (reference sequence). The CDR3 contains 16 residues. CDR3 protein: CTCSDSTGGSAETLYF. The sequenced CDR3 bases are TGCACCTGCAGTGACTCGACAGGGGGGAGTGCAGAA.

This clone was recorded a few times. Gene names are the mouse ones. The covered CDR3 bases are TGTGCCAGCAGTTCTCTCCGGGACTGGGGGGCCTCTAGTCAAAAC. Translation gives CASSSLRDWGASSQN. From start to end, the CDR3 is CASSSLRDWGASSQNTLYF. V is TRBV13-1 and J is TRBJ2-4; TRBD2 agrees at 12 bases. The read ends 4 residues before the CDR3 terminus; that terminus is restored from the germline J gene. The CDR3 has 19 residues. J lost 0 bases, V lost 4 bases, and 12 bases had no gene match. CDR1 and CDR2 (germline): NSHNY, SYGAGN.

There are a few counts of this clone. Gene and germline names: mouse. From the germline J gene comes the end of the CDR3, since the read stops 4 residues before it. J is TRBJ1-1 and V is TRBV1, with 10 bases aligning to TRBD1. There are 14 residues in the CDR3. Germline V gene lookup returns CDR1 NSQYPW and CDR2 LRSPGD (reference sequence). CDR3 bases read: TGCACCTGCAGTGAGACAGGGGGCGCGACA. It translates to CTCSETGGAT. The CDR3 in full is CTCSETGGATEVFF.

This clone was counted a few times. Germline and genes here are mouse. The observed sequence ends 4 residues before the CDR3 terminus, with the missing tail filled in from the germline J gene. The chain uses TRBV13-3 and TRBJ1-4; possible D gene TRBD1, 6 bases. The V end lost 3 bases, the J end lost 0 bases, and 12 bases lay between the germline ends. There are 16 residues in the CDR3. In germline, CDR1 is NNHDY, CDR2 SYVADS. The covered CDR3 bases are TGTGCCAGCAGTGTCGGGACACCCTTTTCCAACGAA. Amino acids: CASSVGTPFSNE. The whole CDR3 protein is CASSVGTPFSNERLFF.

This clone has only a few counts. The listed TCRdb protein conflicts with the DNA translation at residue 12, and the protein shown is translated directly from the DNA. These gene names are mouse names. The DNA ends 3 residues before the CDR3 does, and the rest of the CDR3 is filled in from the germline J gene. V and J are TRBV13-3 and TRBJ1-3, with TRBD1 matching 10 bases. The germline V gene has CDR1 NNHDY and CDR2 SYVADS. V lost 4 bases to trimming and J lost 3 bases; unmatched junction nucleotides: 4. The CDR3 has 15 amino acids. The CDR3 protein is CASSPDRGLGNTLYF. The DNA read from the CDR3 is TGTGCCAGCAGTCCTGACAGGGGGCTTGGAAATACG.

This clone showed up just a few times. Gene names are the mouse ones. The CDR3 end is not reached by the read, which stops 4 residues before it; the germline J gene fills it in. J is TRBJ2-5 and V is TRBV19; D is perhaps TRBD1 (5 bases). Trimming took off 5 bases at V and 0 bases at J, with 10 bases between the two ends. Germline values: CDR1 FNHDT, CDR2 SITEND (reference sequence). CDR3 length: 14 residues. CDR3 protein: CASSPGFNQDTQYF. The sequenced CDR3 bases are TGTGCCAGCAGCCCAGGGTTTAACCAAGAC.

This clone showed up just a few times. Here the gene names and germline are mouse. CDR3 DNA (partial): TGTGCCAGCGGCCCCAAAAACTCC. Protein product: CASGPKNS. The entire CDR3 reads CASGPKNSDYTF. V gene TRBV13-2 combines with J gene TRBJ1-2; D unresolved. The CDR3 goes on 4 residues after the read ends, and that part is filled in from the germline J gene. Germline CDR1 reads NNHNN; CDR2 reads SYGAGS (reference sequence). This CDR3 spans 12 amino acids. Trimming took 5 bases from V and 1 from J, leaving 6 bases between them.

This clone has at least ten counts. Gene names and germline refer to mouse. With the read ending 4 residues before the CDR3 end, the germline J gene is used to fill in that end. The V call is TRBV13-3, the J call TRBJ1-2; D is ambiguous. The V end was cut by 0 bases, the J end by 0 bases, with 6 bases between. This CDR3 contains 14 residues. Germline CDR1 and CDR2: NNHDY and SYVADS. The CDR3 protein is CASSDGNSNSDYTF. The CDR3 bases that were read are TGTGCCAGCAGTGATGGAAACTCAAACTCC.

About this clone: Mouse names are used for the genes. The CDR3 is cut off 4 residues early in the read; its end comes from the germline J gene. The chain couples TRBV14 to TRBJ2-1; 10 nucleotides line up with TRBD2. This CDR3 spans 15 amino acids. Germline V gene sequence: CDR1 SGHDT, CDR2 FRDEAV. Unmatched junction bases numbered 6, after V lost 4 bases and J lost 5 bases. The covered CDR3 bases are TGTGCCAGCAGTCCCATACTGGGGGGGGATGCT. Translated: CASSPILGGDA. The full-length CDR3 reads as CASSPILGGDAEQFF.

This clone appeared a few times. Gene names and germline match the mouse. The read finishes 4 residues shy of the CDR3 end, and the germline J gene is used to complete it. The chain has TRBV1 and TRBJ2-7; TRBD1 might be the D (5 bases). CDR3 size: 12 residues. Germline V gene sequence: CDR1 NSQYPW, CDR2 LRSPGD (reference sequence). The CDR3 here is CTCSGTNYEQYF. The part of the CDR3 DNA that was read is TGCACCTGCAGTGGGACAAATTAT.

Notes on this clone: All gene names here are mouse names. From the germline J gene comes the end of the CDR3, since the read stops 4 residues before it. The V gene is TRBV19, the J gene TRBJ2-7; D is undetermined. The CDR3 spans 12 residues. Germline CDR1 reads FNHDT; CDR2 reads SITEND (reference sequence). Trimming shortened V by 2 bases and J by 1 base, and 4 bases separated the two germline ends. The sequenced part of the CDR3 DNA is TGTGCCAGCAGTATGGGGTCCTAT. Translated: CASSMGSY. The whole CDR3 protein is CASSMGSYEQYF.

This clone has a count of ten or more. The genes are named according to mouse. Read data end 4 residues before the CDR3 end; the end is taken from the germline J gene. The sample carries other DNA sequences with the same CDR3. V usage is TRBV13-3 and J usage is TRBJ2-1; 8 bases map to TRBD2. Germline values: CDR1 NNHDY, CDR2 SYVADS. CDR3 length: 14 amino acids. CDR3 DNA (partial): TGTGCCAGCAGTGCTGGGGGGCGCGGGGCT. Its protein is CASSAGGRGA. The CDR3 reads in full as CASSAGGRGAEQFF.

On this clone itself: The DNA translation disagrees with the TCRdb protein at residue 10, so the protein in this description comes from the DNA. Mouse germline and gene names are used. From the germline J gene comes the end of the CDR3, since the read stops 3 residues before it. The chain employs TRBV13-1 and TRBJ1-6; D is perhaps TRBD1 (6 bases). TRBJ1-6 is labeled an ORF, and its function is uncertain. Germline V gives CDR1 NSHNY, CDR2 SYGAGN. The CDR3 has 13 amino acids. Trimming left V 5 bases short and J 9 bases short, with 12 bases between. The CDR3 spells CASRIGTSSPLYF. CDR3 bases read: TGTGCCAGCAGGATCGGGACATCTTCGCCC.

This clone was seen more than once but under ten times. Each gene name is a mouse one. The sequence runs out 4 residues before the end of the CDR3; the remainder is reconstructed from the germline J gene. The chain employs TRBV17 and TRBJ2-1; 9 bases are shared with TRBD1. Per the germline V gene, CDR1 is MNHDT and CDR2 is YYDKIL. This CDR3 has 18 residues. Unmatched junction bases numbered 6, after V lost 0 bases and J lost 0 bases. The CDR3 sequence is CASSRDMTGGLNYAEQFF. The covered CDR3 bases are TGTGCTAGCAGTAGAGATATGACAGGGGGGCTTAACTATGCT.